This T cell receptor (beta chain) was identified during a study of T cell repertoires in cytomegalovirus infection. Study-wide context: Matching HLA type, along with CMV infection, was indicated by public TCR beta signatures.

Overall study findings and caveats: Cumulative frequency of public TCR beta families picked out carriers of CMV plus the relevant HLA.

The CDR3 runs 12 residues. Looked up from germline, CDR1 is SGHKS and CDR2 is YYEKEE (reference sequence). V lost 4 bases, J lost 2 bases, and 7 bases lay in between. As to this clonotype: Its antigen is currently unknown.

TCRdb passed the reads through MiXCR, listing each CDR3 protein once. The data hold 680,000 or so distinct CDR3 sequences, with 35% observed a single time. The V call is TRBV5-5, the J call TRBJ2-7; D uncertain. The TCR was taken from a human donor in good health (CMV status not recorded). Some clones in this sample may be carry-over from other donors' samples. The specimen sequenced was PBMCs. CDR3 in amino acids: CASSITTYEQYF. Written as DNA, the CDR3 is TGTGCCAGCAGCATCACGACCTACGAGCAGTACTTC.